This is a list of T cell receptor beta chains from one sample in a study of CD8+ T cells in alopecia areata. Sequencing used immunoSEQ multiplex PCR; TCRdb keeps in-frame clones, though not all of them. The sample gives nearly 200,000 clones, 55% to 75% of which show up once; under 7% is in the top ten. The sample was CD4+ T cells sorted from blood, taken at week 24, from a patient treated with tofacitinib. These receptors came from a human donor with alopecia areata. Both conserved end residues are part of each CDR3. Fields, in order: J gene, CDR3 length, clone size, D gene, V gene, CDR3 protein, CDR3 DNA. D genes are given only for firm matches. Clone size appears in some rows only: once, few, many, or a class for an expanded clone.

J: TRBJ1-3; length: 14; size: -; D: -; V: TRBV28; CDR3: CASRTTASGNTIYF; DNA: TGTGCCAGCAGGACGACGGCCTCTGGAAACACCATATATTTT
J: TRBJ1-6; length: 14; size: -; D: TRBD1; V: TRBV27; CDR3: CASNRQGPNSPLHF; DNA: TGTGCCAGCAACCGACAGGGGCCTAATTCACCCCTCCACTTT
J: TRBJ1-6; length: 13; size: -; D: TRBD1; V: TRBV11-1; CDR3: CASSPGQGVPLHF; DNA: TGTGCCAGCAGCCCTGGACAGGGAGTACCCCTCCACTTT
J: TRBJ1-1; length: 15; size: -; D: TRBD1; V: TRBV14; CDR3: CASSQHSRQGSEAFF; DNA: TGTGCCAGCAGCCAACATAGCCGACAGGGGAGTGAAGCTTTCTTT
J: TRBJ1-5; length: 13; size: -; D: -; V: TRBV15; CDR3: CATSRDADQPQHF; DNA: TGTGCCACCAGCAGAGACGCCGATCAGCCCCAGCATTTT
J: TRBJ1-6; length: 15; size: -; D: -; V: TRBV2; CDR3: CASSAPRAVDSPLHF; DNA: TGTGCCAGCAGTGCCCCCCGGGCAGTAGATTCACCCCTCCACTTT
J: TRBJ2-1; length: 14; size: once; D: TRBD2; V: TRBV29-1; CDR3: CSVEGGRAYNEQFF; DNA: TGCAGCGTTGAGGGGGGGAGGGCCTACAATGAGCAGTTCTTC
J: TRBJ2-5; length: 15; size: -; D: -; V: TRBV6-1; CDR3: CASTADRPGEETQYF; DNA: TGTGCCAGCACCGCGGACCGGCCGGGGGAAGAGACCCAGTACTTC
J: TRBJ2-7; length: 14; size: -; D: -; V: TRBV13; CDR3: CASRSAGSSYEQYF; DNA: TGTGCCAGCCGCTCTGCGGGGAGCTCCTACGAGCAGTACTTC
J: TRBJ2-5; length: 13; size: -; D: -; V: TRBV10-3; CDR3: CAISGGVQETQYF; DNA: TGTGCCATCAGTGGGGGGGTCCAAGAGACCCAGTACTTC
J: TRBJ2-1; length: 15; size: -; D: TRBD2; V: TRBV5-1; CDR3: CASSATSGRASEQFF; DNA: TGCGCCAGCAGCGCTACGAGCGGGAGGGCGAGTGAGCAGTTCTTC
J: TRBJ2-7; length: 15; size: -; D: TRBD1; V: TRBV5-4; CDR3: CASSSGQGISYEQYF; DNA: TGTGCCAGCAGCTCCGGACAGGGGATCTCCTACGAGCAGTACTTC
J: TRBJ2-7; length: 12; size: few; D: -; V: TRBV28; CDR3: CASSSQGLEQYF; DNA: TGTGCCAGCAGTTCCCAGGGTCTCGAGCAGTACTTC
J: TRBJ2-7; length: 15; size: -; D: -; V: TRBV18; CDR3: CASSQGGTAHYEQYF; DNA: TGTGCCAGCTCCCAAGGAGGGACAGCACACTACGAGCAGTACTTC